These 9 T cell receptor beta chains came from one sample sequenced in a study of blood T cell repertoires in COVID-19. The assay was immunoSEQ multiplex PCR, and TCRdb's table has in-frame clones only and misses some. The table shows about 500,000 clones, with around 90% occurring only once. Sequences were obtained from peripheral blood. All receptors come from a woman aged 50 to 60 with COVID-19, enrolled during active disease.

This chain links TRBV6-1 with TRBJ1-6; D is perhaps TRBD1 (6 bases). The V gene's germline CDR1 is MNHNS and CDR2 SASEGT. The CDR3 length is 16 residues. V shed 2 bases and J shed 6 bases, with 14 bases lying between them. Written as DNA, the CDR3 is TGTGCCAGCAGTGAACCACGGACAGAGTTTAATTCACCCCTCCACTTT. This encodes CASSEPRTEFNSPLHF.

The chain uses TRBV2 and TRBJ1-2, with 7 bases aligning to TRBD1. This CDR3 has 13 residues. Germline lookup yields CDR1 SNHLY and CDR2 FYNNEI. V lost 3 bases to trimming and J lost 2 bases; unmatched junction nucleotides: 0. In nucleotides, the CDR3 is TGTGCCAGCAGTGAGGACAGGAACTATGGCTACACCTTC. Its translation: CASSEDRNYGYTF. The entire variable domain, with the rest obtained from reference TRBV2 and TRBJ1-2, is as follows: EPEVTQTPSHQVTQMGQEVILRCVPISNHLYFYWYRQILGQKVEFLVSFYNNEISEKSEIFDDQFSVERPDGSNFTLKIRSTKLEDSAMYFCASSEDRNYGYTFGSGTRLTVV.

Concerning this clone itself: The DNA is omitted, as the CDR3 cannot be located on it reliably, and the CDR3 follows TCRdb's listing. CDR3 in amino acids: CASSFGPGAGYGYTF. The V and J genes are TRBV5-1 and TRBJ1-2. The CDR3 is 15 amino acids in total, end residues counted. Germline V lookup: CDR1 SGHRS, CDR2 YFSETQ.

The sample holds a few counts of this clone. The chain carries TRBV4-2 and TRBJ1-4, with TRBD1 matching 7 bases. The V and J ends lost 4 bases and 6 bases, in that order; junction bases with no gene match: 5. This CDR3 comprises 14 residues. Germline lookup yields CDR1 LGHNA and CDR2 YNFKEQ. CDR3 DNA: TGTGCCAGCAGCCCGGGACAGTCGGATGAAAAACTGTTTTTT. Translated, it gives CASSPGQSDEKLFF.

The V and J genes are TRBV15 and TRBJ1-2, with D perhaps TRBD1 (6 bases). Per the germline V gene, CDR1 is LNHNV and CDR2 is YYDKDF (reference sequence). Trimming left V 8 bases short and J 3 bases short, with 19 bases between. This CDR3 has 15 amino acids. The CDR3 here is CATGSYRVPYYGYTF. The DNA for the CDR3 is TGTGCCACCGGGTCCTACAGGGTTCCCTACTATGGCTACACCTTC.

In the case of this clone: Lacking the conserved final phenylalanine or tryptophan, this CDR3 likely reflects a read error. The DNA is omitted, as the CDR3 cannot be located on it reliably, and the CDR3 follows TCRdb's listing. The V and J genes are TRBV28 and TRBJ1-1; TRBD1, as called in the table, went unchecked against the DNA. With termini counted, the CDR3 has 13 amino acids. CDR1 and CDR2 from the germline V gene are MDHEN and SYDVKM. The chain's CDR3 is CASSRQGTGSFDR.

The chain couples TRBV12-2 to TRBJ2-1; TRBD2, the table's D call, was not compared with the DNA. TRBV12-2 is designated a pseudogene. The CDR3 runs 17 residues. CDR3 DNA: TGTGCAAGTCGCCCCAGGGGGCTAGCGGGGGGGGACAATGAGCAGTTCTTC. This sequence encodes CASRPRGLAGGDNEQFF.

Here the CDR3 DNA reads TGTGCCAGCAGATGGATTGGGGCCCTATCTGGCTACACCTTC. Protein product: CASRWIGALSGYTF. V is TRBV11-2 and J is TRBJ1-2; possible D gene TRBD1, 5 bases. Germline CDR1 reads SGHAT; CDR2 reads FQNNGV. The germline V and J ends were trimmed by 6 bases and 7 bases, with 18 bases remaining between them. The CDR3 runs 14 residues.

The V gene is TRBV3-1 (or the pseudogene TRBV3-2), the J gene TRBJ2-2, with 8 bases that match TRBD1. Per germline, CDR1 LGHDT and CDR2 YNNKEL (reference sequence). The V segment lost 1 base and the J segment 7 bases; nucleotides outside the gene matches: 5. This CDR3 has 15 amino acids. CDR3 sequence (DNA): TGTGCCAGCAGCCAAGGGACAGGGCTTCACGGGGAGCTGTTTTTT. Residues: CASSQGTGLHGELFF.